Shown below are 20 T cell receptor beta chains from a single sample sequenced in a study of human T cells and chemical hapten exposure. TCRdb itself ran the RACE reads through MiXCR, one entry per CDR3 protein. This repertoire shows 80,000 to 95,000 distinct CDR3 sequences, nearly 10% found once; its top ten account for 3.6%. Specified time point: pre-sensitization, week 0. Treatment: therapeutic diphenylcyclopropenone sensitization with weekly scalp DPC. The material sequenced was whole blood, taken in connection with sensitization to the hapten diphenylcyclopropenone (DPC). The source is a woman between 40 and 55 years old with alopecia areata. Some clones in this sample may be carry-over from other donors' samples.

A few counts support this clonotype. The chain has TRBV27 and TRBJ1-2, with TRBD1 as a possible D gene (5 bases). The CDR3 runs 14 residues. Trimming left V 2 bases short and J 5 bases short, with 12 bases between. The germline V gene encodes CDR1 MNHEY and CDR2 SMNVEV (reference sequence). The CDR3 DNA is TGTGCCAGCAGTTTAATGTGGGGGGAATATGGCTACACCTTC. Translated: CASSLMWGEYGYTF.

This clonotype was seen many times. The V gene is TRBV3-1, the J gene TRBJ1-6; tentative D call: TRBD1 (5 bases). V lost 4 bases to trimming and J lost 7 bases, with 11 bases between them. The CDR3 spans 14 residues. Germline CDR1 is LGHDT and CDR2 is YNNKEL (reference sequence). The CDR3 spells CASSRDGLNSPLHF. The CDR3 DNA is TGTGCCAGCAGCCGGGACGGCCTCAATTCACCCCTCCACTTT. The variable domain in full, with the rest retrieved from reference TRBV3-1 and TRBJ1-6, is DTAVSQTPKYLVTQMGNDKSIKCEQNLGHDTMYWYKQDSKKFLKIMFSYNNKELIINETVPNRFSPKSPDKAHLNLHINSLELGDSAVYFCASSRDGLNSPLHFGNGTRLTVT.

Many counts were recorded for this clonotype. This rearrangement joins TRBV29-1 to TRBJ2-2; D may be TRBD1 or TRBD2 (5 bases each). Germline CDR1 reads SQVTM; CDR2 reads ANQGSEA. The CDR3 sequence is 12 residues long. With 6 bases removed from V and 5 bases from J, the gap between germline ends came to 10 bases. CDR3 amino acids: CSVEGPTGELFF. CDR3 DNA: TGCAGCGTAGAGGGGCCGACCGGGGAGCTGTTTTTT.

This clonotype appeared many times. This chain links TRBV6-5 with TRBJ2-3; D may match TRBD1 or TRBD2 (5 bases each). Between the trimmed V and J ends, which lost 6 bases and 4 bases, there was a span of 17 bases. This CDR3 spans 15 amino acids. Germline CDR1 is MNHEY and CDR2 is SVGAGI. CDR3 sequence: CASRFGTLGPDTQYF. The CDR3 nucleotides read TGTGCCAGCAGGTTCGGGACCCTCGGCCCAGATACGCAGTATTTT.

This clonotype has a count of ten or more. CDR3 sequence: CASSTSVRRRVYEQYF. CDR3 bases: TGTGCCAGCAGTACCTCGGTTAGGCGAAGAGTCTACGAGCAGTACTTC. This chain joins TRBV12-3 or TRBV12-4 and TRBJ2-7, with D unresolved. This CDR3 region has 16 residues. V lost 5 bases to trimming and J lost 3 bases, with 20 bases between them.

This clonotype was detected a few times. The CDR3 bases are TGTGCCAGCAGGTCCGGGGCAGGCCCCTACGAGCAGTACTTC. Translating it yields CASRSGAGPYEQYF. The chain carries TRBV7-2 and TRBJ2-7; possibly TRBD1 or TRBD2 for D (5 bases each). V was cut by 6 bases and J by 2 bases, with 14 bases left in between. The CDR3 consists of 14 residues. CDR1 is SGHTA, CDR2 FQGNSA, per germline.

This clonotype was picked up many times. The DNA of the CDR3 is TGTGCCAGCAGCATTGCCCAGCTTTATGGCTACACCTTC. This gives the protein CASSIAQLYGYTF. V usage is TRBV5-8 and J usage is TRBJ1-2, with D unclear. V was clipped by 4 bases and J by 5 bases, with 12 bases between them. The germline V gene encodes CDR1 SGHTS and CDR2 YDEGEE. The CDR3 is 13 amino acids.

V is TRBV7-2 and J is TRBJ1-1; D ambiguous. Trimming took off 0 bases at V and 0 bases at J, with 11 bases between the two ends. CDR1 and CDR2 from the germline V gene are SGHTA and FQGNSA. The length of the CDR3 is 16 residues. The CDR3: CASSLAPGIVNTEAFF. The CDR3 region has the DNA TGTGCCAGCAGCTTAGCGCCGGGGATCGTGAACACTGAAGCTTTCTTT.

This clonotype was counted ten times or more. The genes are TRBV7-9 and TRBJ2-4; tentatively, D is TRBD1 (6 bases). V lost 6 bases, J lost 0 bases, and 12 bases lay in between. This CDR3 is built from 15 residues. Germline values: CDR1 SEHNR, CDR2 FQNEAQ (reference sequence). CDR3 nucleotides: TGTGCCAGCAGGACGGAAGGGGGAGCCAAAAACATTCAGTACTTC. Translated, it gives CASRTEGGAKNIQYF.

Ten or more counts support this clonotype. This chain joins TRBV2 and TRBJ2-7; TRBD1 matches 9 bases. V dropped 9 bases and J dropped 0; count of bases not matched to a gene: 6. CDR1 is SNHLY and CDR2 is FYNNEI in the germline V gene. The CDR3 spans 14 residues. CDR3 DNA: TGTGCCAGGAGGGGGACAGGGCCCTCCTACGAGCAGTACTTC. Amino acids: CARRGTGPSYEQYF.

This clonotype was seen many times. The rearrangement links TRBV11-1 to TRBJ1-6, with a weak D call TRBD1 (5 bases). V dropped 5 bases and J dropped 6 bases, with 14 bases sitting between them. The CDR3 sequence is 15 residues long. The germline CDR1 and CDR2 sequences are SGHAT and FQDESV (reference sequence). Written as DNA, the CDR3 is TGTGCCAGCAGCAGCCCTTACGGGGCTAATTCACCCCTCCACTTT. Translated: CASSSPYGANSPLHF.

This clonotype has more than one count but fewer than ten. V gene TRBV2 combines with J gene TRBJ2-6, with D maybe TRBD1 (6 bases). This CDR3 contains 15 residues. Trimming pared 8 bases from V and 0 bases from J, leaving 11 bases between. Germline values: CDR1 SNHLY, CDR2 FYNNEI. CDR3 DNA sequence: TGTGCCAGCCTGGACAGATCCTCTGGGGCCAACGTCCTGACTTTC. It translates to CASLDRSSGANVLTF.

This clonotype was seen repeatedly, ten times or more. This rearrangement joins TRBV4-1 to TRBJ2-7, with TRBD1 matching over 9 bases. The germline gives CDR1 MGHRA, CDR2 YSYEKL. The ends lost 3 bases at V and 4 bases at J; junction bases unmatched: 1. There are 13 residues in the CDR3. The CDR3 protein is CASSHGTGYEQYF. In DNA form, the CDR3 reads TGCGCCAGCAGCCACGGGACAGGGTACGAGCAGTACTTC.

The table lists this clonotype with a few counts. The chain uses TRBV7-6 and TRBJ2-3, with 7 bases lining up with TRBD1. Germline V gene data show CDR1 as SGHVS and CDR2 as FNYEAQ. The CDR3 is 14 residues long. The V gene end was trimmed by 4 bases and the J gene end by 5 bases; junction bases not matched to a gene: 6. The CDR3 loop is CASSSRQGRDTQYF. The CDR3 DNA sequence: TGTGCCAGCAGCTCACGACAGGGCAGAGATACGCAGTATTTT.

In its sample, this clonotype was seen a few times. The CDR3 sequence is CASSRTGIYVTEAFF. The CDR3 DNA is TGTGCCAGCAGTCGGACAGGGATCTATGTCACTGAAGCTTTCTTT. The rearrangement links TRBV6-5 to TRBJ1-1; 8 bases match TRBD1. J gave up 4 bases and V 5 bases, and 9 bases lay outside the gene matches. The CDR3 extends over 15 amino acids. Germline V CDR1 and CDR2: MNHEY, SVGAGI.

In this sample, this clonotype turned up many times. The rearrangement uses TRBV7-2 and TRBJ2-5; a weak D match, TRBD2 (7 bases). V lost 5 bases and J lost 3, with 13 bases in between. This CDR3 has 14 amino acids. Germline CDR1 reads SGHTA; CDR2 reads FQGNSA. The CDR3 DNA reads as TGTGCCAGCAGCCCGGAGGGGGGGGAAGAGACCCAGTACTTC. Translating gives CASSPEGGEETQYF.

This clonotype occurred a few times. This rearrangement joins TRBV24-1 to TRBJ1-5; the D gene is possibly TRBD1 (6 bases). CDR3 length equals 15 residues. Trimming pared 4 bases from V and 2 bases from J, leaving 11 bases between. Germline V gene data show CDR1 as KGHDR and CDR2 as SFDVKD. The CDR3 region has the DNA TGTGCCACCAGTGAAGGACAGTGGGGCAATCAGCCCCAGCATTTT. It translates to CATSEGQWGNQPQHF.

The table lists this clonotype with many counts. The gene calls are TRBV4-1 and TRBJ1-2; D uncertain. Looked up from germline, CDR1 is MGHRA and CDR2 is YSYEKL. With 0 bases removed from V and 13 bases from J, the gap between germline ends came to 12 bases. The CDR3 is 12 amino acids. The CDR3 protein is CASSQDRQIRTF. DNA for the CDR3: TGCGCCAGCAGCCAAGATCGACAAATCCGCACCTTC.

The rearrangement links TRBV4-3 to TRBJ2-7, with D perhaps assigned TRBD1 or TRBD2 (6 bases each). V lost 2 bases and J 2 bases, leaving 13 bases between the germline ends. Germline values: CDR1 LGHNA, CDR2 YSLEER. CDR3 length: 15 amino acids. The CDR3 DNA sequence: TGCGCCAGCAGCCAACAAAAGGGGGGCACCTACGAGCAGTACTTC. Protein product: CASSQQKGGTYEQYF.

The chain couples TRBV5-1 to TRBJ1-6; weak D call: TRBD1 (5 bases). The V gene's germline CDR1 is SGHRS and CDR2 YFSETQ. The CDR3 runs to 16 residues. Trimming stripped 7 bases from V and 4 bases from J, with 18 bases between. The CDR3 is CASGSGTGGYNSPLHF. DNA of the CDR3: TGCGCCAGCGGCTCTGGGACCGGGGGGTATAATTCACCCCTCCACTTT. Combining the CDR3 with reference TRBV5-1 and TRBJ1-6 gives the whole variable domain KAGVTQTPRYLIKTRGQQVTLSCSPISGHRSVSWYQQTPGQGLQFLFEYFSETQRNKGNFPGRFSGRQFSNSRSEMNVSTLELGDSALYLCASGSGTGGYNSPLHFGNGTRLTVT.